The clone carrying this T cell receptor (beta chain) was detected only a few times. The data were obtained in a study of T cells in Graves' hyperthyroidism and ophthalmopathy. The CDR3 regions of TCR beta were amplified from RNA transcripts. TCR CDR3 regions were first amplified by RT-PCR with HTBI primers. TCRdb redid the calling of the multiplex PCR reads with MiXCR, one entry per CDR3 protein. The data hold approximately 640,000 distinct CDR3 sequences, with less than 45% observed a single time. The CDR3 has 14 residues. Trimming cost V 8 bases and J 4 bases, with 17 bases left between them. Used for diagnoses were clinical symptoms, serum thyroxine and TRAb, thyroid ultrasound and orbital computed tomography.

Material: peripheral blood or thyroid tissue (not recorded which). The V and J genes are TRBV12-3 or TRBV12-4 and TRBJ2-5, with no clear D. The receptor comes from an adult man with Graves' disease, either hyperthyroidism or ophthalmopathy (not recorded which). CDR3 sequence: CASSPRTMGETQYF. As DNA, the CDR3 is TGTGCCAGCTCTCCCAGGACGATGGGAGAGACCCAGTACTTC.